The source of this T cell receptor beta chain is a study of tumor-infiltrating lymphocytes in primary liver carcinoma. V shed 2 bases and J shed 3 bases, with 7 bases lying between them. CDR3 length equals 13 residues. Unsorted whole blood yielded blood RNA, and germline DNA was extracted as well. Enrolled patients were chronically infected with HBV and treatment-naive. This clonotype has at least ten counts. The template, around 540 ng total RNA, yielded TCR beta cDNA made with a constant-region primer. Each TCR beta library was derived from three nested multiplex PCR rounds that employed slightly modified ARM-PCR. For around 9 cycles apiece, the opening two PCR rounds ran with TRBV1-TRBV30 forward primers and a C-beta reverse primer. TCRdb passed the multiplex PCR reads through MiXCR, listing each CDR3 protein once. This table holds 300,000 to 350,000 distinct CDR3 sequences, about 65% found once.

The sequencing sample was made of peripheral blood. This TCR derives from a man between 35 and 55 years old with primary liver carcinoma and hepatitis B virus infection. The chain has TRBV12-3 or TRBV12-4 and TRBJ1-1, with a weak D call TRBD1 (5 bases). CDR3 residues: CASSLTGYTEAFF. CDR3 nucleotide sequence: TGTGCCAGCAGTTTAACAGGTTACACTGAAGCTTTCTTT.